This T cell receptor (beta chain) originates from a study of response to subunit inactivated influenza vaccine. Study results and caveats: It was the authors' suggestion that each seasonal influenza vaccination recruits few new T cells.

A word on this clonotype: Its antigen is not known.

One entry per CDR3 protein, called by TCRdb with MiXCR from the RT-PCR reads. The sample includes hundreds of thousands of distinct CDR3 sequences, roughly 18% of them seen just once. This TCR came from a man aged 50 or older who received an inactivated influenza vaccine. Sequenced material: PBMCs from blood, taken less than 6 days after vaccination.

As DNA, the CDR3 is TGCAGTGCCCTGAGACTAGCGGGCTCCTACGAGCAGTACTTC. It yields the protein CSALRLAGSYEQYF. The genes are TRBV20-1 and TRBJ2-7; TRBD2 matches at 10 bases. Trimming cost V 6 bases and J 0 bases; bases outside gene matches: 5. CDR3 length equals 14 residues. Looked up from germline, CDR1 is DFQATT and CDR2 is SNEGSKA (reference sequence).